The present entry profiles one T cell receptor beta chain with its context. Its antigen is not identified. The data were obtained in a study of T cells expressing NK-cell markers. Study summary: The TCR beta repertoires originated in sorted CD3+CD56+NKG2C+, CD3+CD56+NKG2C- and CD3+CD56-NKG2C+ T cells. With respect to HCMV, most of the eight sequenced donors were seropositive, and one was seronegative.

Study-level results: Unclear, still, was the HCMV specificity of the expanded NKG2C+ T cell clones.

Following a re-call of the 5' RACE reads, TCRdb has one entry per CDR3 protein and lacks DNA. Its clone listing holds 150,000 to 180,000 distinct CDR3 sequences. Germline CDR1 PRHDT, CDR2 FYEKMQ (reference sequence). This CDR3 region has 14 residues. The clonotype originates from a woman between 45 and 60 years old in good health. The chain couples TRBV13 to TRBJ2-3; with no DNA, the TCRdb D assignment of TRBD2 cannot be verified. The sample consisted of blood T cells: a sorted CD56 or NKG2C T cell subset, CD4+ or CD8+ T cells, or bulk PBMC T cells (not recorded which). The CDR3 here is CASSPTRGTDTQYF. The variable domain in full, with the rest retrieved from reference TRBV13 and TRBJ2-3, is AAGVIQSPRHLIKEKRETATLKCYPIPRHDTVYWYQQGPGQDPQFLISFYEKMQSDKGSIPDRFSAQQFSDYHSELNMSSLELGDSALYFCASSPTRGTDTQYFGPGTRLTVL.